This passage covers 7 T cell receptor beta chains from one sample sequenced in a study of CD8 T cells in Susac syndrome. The RNA input was about 0.45 to 1 ug, and it was reverse transcribed with random hexamers. TCRdb re-analysed the immunoSEQ multiplex PCR reads in MiXCR, keeping a single row per CDR3 protein. The sample comprises 150,000 to 200,000 distinct CDR3 sequences, roughly 95% of which are singletons, and 0.08% to 0.095% rests with the top ten. Sequencing was carried out using CD4+ T cells from PBMCs. The receptors derive from a human donor with multiple sclerosis.

This chain connects TRBV2 to TRBJ1-5, with unresolved D. Per germline, CDR1 SNHLY and CDR2 FYNNEI. The CDR3 totals 12 residues. The V gene lost 6 bases and the J gene lost 4 bases, with 7 bases spanning the gap. The CDR3 DNA follows: TGTGCCAGCAGGGATTGGAATCAGCCCCAGCATTTT. Encoded protein: CASRDWNQPQHF.

The rearrangement links TRBV20-1 to TRBJ1-5, with D unclear. The length of the CDR3 is 12 residues. In germline, CDR1 is DFQATT, CDR2 SNEGSKA (reference sequence). V was shortened by 6 bases and J by 1 base, with 7 bases between the two germline ends. CDR3 nucleotides: TGCAGTGCCATGGGAAGCAATCAGCCCCAGCATTTT. It is translated as CSAMGSNQPQHF.

The chain uses TRBV3-1 and TRBJ1-3; 8 bases are a match to TRBD1. V was clipped by 6 bases and J by 4 bases; unmatched bases: 8. CDR1 is LGHDT and CDR2 is YNNKEL in the germline V gene (reference sequence). The CDR3 is made up of 15 amino acids. DNA for the CDR3: TGTGCCAGCAGAAAAGCTGGACAGGGAGGAAACACCATATATTTT. Amino acids: CASRKAGQGGNTIYF.

The rearrangement uses TRBV28 and TRBJ2-7, with 12 bases that match TRBD2. This CDR3 comprises 14 residues. With V trimmed by 7 bases and J by 3 bases, 4 bases remained unmatched. CDR1 is MDHEN, CDR2 SYDVKM, per germline. CDR3 protein: CASIRTSGNYEQYF. The CDR3 DNA reads TGTGCCAGCATCCGGACTAGCGGGAACTACGAGCAGTACTTC.

The V call is TRBV12-3 or TRBV12-4, the J call TRBJ2-7; D possibly corresponds to TRBD1 (6 bases). The V gene lost 2 bases and the J gene lost 7 bases, with 12 bases spanning the gap. CDR3 size: 13 residues. CDR3: CASSLNRVAEQYF. The CDR3 DNA follows: TGTGCCAGCAGTTTAAACAGGGTGGCAGAGCAGTACTTC.

This chain uses TRBV5-4 with TRBJ1-4; D is possibly TRBD1 (5 bases). V was shortened by 1 base and J by 8 bases, with 15 bases between the two germline ends. Germline V lookup: CDR1 SGHNT, CDR2 YYREEE (reference sequence). The CDR3 totals 15 residues. The DNA for the CDR3 is TGTGCCAGCAGCTTGAATCAGGGAACCAACGAAAAACTGTTTTTT. Protein product: CASSLNQGTNEKLFF.

This chain links TRBV29-1 with TRBJ2-1; no clear D gene. With 1 base removed from V and 0 bases from J, the gap between germline ends came to 4 bases. The CDR3 length is 13 residues. The germline CDR1 and CDR2 sequences are SQVTM and ANQGSEA. As DNA, the CDR3 is TGCAGCGTTGAAGTTAGCTCCTACAATGAGCAGTTCTTC. Amino acid sequence: CSVEVSSYNEQFF.